Shown below are 19 T cell receptor beta chains from a single sample sequenced in a study of blood T cells in healthy people across ages. A second PCR of 7 to 11 cycles used a sample-barcoded 5' primer and a J-beta primer mix. Each CDR3 protein is one row after TCRdb ran MiXCR on the 5' RACE reads. Of 270,000 or so distinct CDR3 sequences detected, around 29% appear once; the ten largest clones hold about 30%. Sequenced sample: blood. The receptors come from an older woman in good health.

Only a few counts were recorded for this clonotype. The rearrangement joins TRBV7-3 to TRBJ2-3; D might be TRBD2 (6 bases). V lost 4 bases to trimming and J lost 1 base, with 15 bases between them. CDR1 and CDR2 (germline): SGHTA, FQGTGA. The CDR3 loop spans 16 amino acids. The CDR3, as DNA: TGTGCCAGCAGCTGGTCGGACTATGCGGGCACAGATACGCAGTATTTT. It translates to CASSWSDYAGTDTQYF.

This clonotype came up many times. This sequence joins TRBV7-2 and TRBJ1-2; unclear D gene. Trimming stripped 5 bases from V and 6 bases from J, with 19 bases between. The CDR3 has 15 amino acids. Germline lookup yields CDR1 SGHTA and CDR2 FQGNSA. The CDR3 DNA sequence: TGTGCCAGCAGCCCCTCGGCGACGAAAAGCAATGGCTACACCTTC. This codes for CASSPSATKSNGYTF.

The chain joins TRBV12-3 or TRBV12-4 to TRBJ2-3, with 8 bases matching TRBD2. Unmatched junction bases numbered 8, after V lost 7 bases and J lost 2 bases. CDR3 length: 15 residues. CDR3 residues: CASTLSGTYTDTQYF. The DNA for the CDR3 is TGTGCCAGCACCCTTAGCGGGACCTACACAGATACGCAGTATTTT.

For the CDR3, the DNA is TGTGCCAGCAGGAGACCCGAGGAGACCCAGTACTTC. It yields the protein CASRRPEETQYF. The chain couples TRBV2 to TRBJ2-5; no reliable D call. CDR1 is SNHLY and CDR2 is FYNNEI in the germline V gene. V lost 6 bases and J 5 bases, leaving 10 bases between the germline ends. The CDR3 has 12 amino acids.

There are a few counts of this clonotype. The CDR3, as DNA: TGTGCCAGCGGCCGGACCGGCCCCTACGAGCAGTACTTC. Translating gives CASGRTGPYEQYF. The chain has TRBV27 and TRBJ2-7; the D is unclear. CDR1 and CDR2 from the germline V gene are MNHEY and SMNVEV (reference sequence). The CDR3 loop spans 13 amino acids. V dropped 8 bases and J dropped 2 bases, with 13 bases sitting between them.

This clonotype has a handful of counts. The chain couples TRBV7-2 to TRBJ1-3; D gene ambiguous. The V and J ends lost 6 bases and 0 bases respectively, with 9 bases between them. The CDR3 has 14 residues. The V gene's germline CDR1 is SGHTA and CDR2 FQGNSA. In nucleotides, the CDR3 is TGTGCCAGCAGACCACCGGGCTCTGGAAACACCATATATTTT. Protein sequence: CASRPPGSGNTIYF.

The sample holds a few counts of this clonotype. The V and J genes are TRBV21-1 and TRBJ2-7; the listed D gene, TRBD1, was not tested against the DNA. TRBV21-1 is a recognized pseudogene. There are 15 residues in the CDR3. The CDR3 reads CASSKPGQGRDEQYF. Written as DNA, the CDR3 is TGTGCCAGCAGCAAGCCGGGACAGGGTAGGGACGAGCAGTACTTC.

This clonotype was counted a few times. This chain links TRBV5-1 with TRBJ1-2; 7 positions match TRBD1. CDR1 is SGHRS and CDR2 is YFSETQ in the germline V gene. After removal of 0 bases from V and 7 bases from J, the junction contained 6 bases not matched to a gene. CDR3 size: 14 residues. The CDR3 spells CASSLETGIGGYTF. As DNA, the CDR3 is TGCGCCAGCAGCTTGGAGACAGGGATCGGTGGCTACACCTTC.

This clonotype was detected a few times. The chain employs TRBV28 and TRBJ1-1; D gene ambiguous. The CDR3 totals 15 residues. Trimming removed 6 bases from V and 0 bases from J, with 14 bases in between. The germline gives CDR1 MDHEN, CDR2 SYDVKM. The CDR3 is CASSIRRIMNTEAFF. CDR3 sequence (DNA): TGTGCCAGCAGCATCCGACGGATAATGAACACTGAAGCTTTCTTT.

Concerning this clonotype itself: The junction shows a germline mismatch at one end, possibly a read error. The chain carries TRBV4-1 and TRBJ2-5; a possible D gene is TRBD1 (5 bases). CDR1 MGHRA and CDR2 YSYEKL come from the germline V gene. There are 13 residues in the CDR3. The CDR3 DNA is TGCGCCAGCAGCCAAGTCAGGGTGGAGACCCGGTACTTC. As protein: CASSQVRVETRYF.

The rearrangement uses TRBV20-1 and TRBJ1-2, with no clear D. Looked up from germline, CDR1 is DFQATT and CDR2 is SNEGSKA (reference sequence). Trimming pared 2 bases from V and 2 bases from J, leaving 9 bases between. The CDR3 is 13 residues long. The CDR3 here is CSARSPDNYGYTF. The CDR3 nucleotides are TGCAGTGCTAGATCCCCCGACAACTATGGCTACACCTTC.

In its sample, this clonotype was seen a few times. The chain uses TRBV21-1 and TRBJ1-1; the table's D call of TRBD1 was not tested on the DNA. TRBV21-1 has pseudogene status. The CDR3 sequence is 13 residues long. This CDR3 is CAGLRQGNGEAFF. The DNA of the CDR3 is TGTGCCGGCCTTAGACAGGGAAATGGTGAAGCTTTCTTT.

This rearrangement joins TRBV28 to TRBJ2-4; perhaps D is TRBD1 or TRBD2 (7 bases each). Looked up from germline, CDR1 is MDHEN and CDR2 is SYDVKM. The V and J ends lost 7 bases and 0 bases respectively, with 16 bases between them. This CDR3 contains 16 residues. CDR3 coding DNA: TGTGCCAGCACCCCGTCAGGGGGGGGAGCCAAAAACATTCAGTACTTC. Its protein is CASTPSGGGAKNIQYF.

The table lists this clonotype with many counts. This chain links TRBV29-1 with TRBJ2-5; D gene ambiguous. The germline V and J ends were trimmed by 2 bases and 1 base, with 8 bases remaining between them. The CDR3 totals 13 residues. From germline, CDR1 is SQVTM and CDR2 ANQGSEA. CDR3 nucleotide sequence: TGCAGCGTTGAATTCGGTGTCCAAGAGACCCAGTACTTC. Its protein product is CSVEFGVQETQYF.

With regard to this clonotype: A single base separates this from a much larger clone, so it may be a read error. This chain uses TRBV7-9 with TRBJ2-1; D uncertain. This CDR3 is built from 13 residues. V was pared by 4 bases and J by 5 bases, with 9 bases between. Germline-derived CDR1 and CDR2 are SEHNR and FQNEAQ (reference sequence). CDR3 sequence reads: CASSSVGNNEQFF. The CDR3 DNA is TGTGCCAGCAGCTCGGTAGGGAACAATGAGCAGTTCTTC. The full variable domain, its missing parts supplied by reference TRBV7-9 and TRBJ2-1, is DTGVSQNPRHKITKRGQNVTFRCDPISEHNRLYWYRQTLGQGPEFLTYFQNEAQLEKSRLLSDRFSAERPKGSFSTLEIQRTEQGDSAMYLCASSSVGNNEQFFGPGTRLTVL.

This clonotype has ten or more counts. V usage is TRBV4-3 and J usage is TRBJ2-5; D possibly corresponds to TRBD2 (6 bases). Trimming shortened V by 1 base and J by 3 bases, and 12 bases separated the two germline ends. CDR1 LGHNA and CDR2 YSLEER come from the germline V gene. This CDR3 has 15 residues. In DNA, the CDR3 is TGCGCCAGCAGCCAAGTAATCGGAGGGGAAGAGACCCAGTACTTC. Its translation: CASSQVIGGEETQYF.

This clonotype was seen only a few times. The chain has TRBV12-3 or TRBV12-4 and TRBJ2-5; the match to TRBD2 covers 13 bases. V shed 3 bases, J shed 5 bases, and the junction held 9 bases outside the gene matches. CDR3 length: 17 residues. The DNA for the CDR3 is TGTGCCAGCAGTTTCTCAGGACTAGCGGGAGTTGGCGAGACCCAGTACTTC. Its protein product is CASSFSGLAGVGETQYF.

The chain carries TRBV20-1 and TRBJ1-1; 7 bases line up with TRBD1. Germline values: CDR1 DFQATT, CDR2 SNEGSKA (reference sequence). The CDR3 runs 12 residues. V lost 5 bases to trimming and J lost 4 bases; unmatched junction nucleotides: 4. The CDR3 loop reads CSARWTGTEAFF. The CDR3 DNA reads TGCAGTGCTCGGTGGACAGGCACTGAAGCTTTCTTT.

This clonotype has a handful of counts. J is TRBJ2-3 and V is TRBV28, with D hard to call. The germline V and J ends were trimmed by 6 bases and 0 bases, with 13 bases remaining between them. The CDR3 consists of 15 residues. Germline lookup yields CDR1 MDHEN and CDR2 SYDVKM. Written as DNA, the CDR3 is TGTGCCAGCAGCCCTTCCCGTGATAGCACAGATACGCAGTATTTT. This encodes CASSPSRDSTDTQYF.